This passage covers 27 T cell receptor beta chains from one sample sequenced in a study of blood T cells in healthy people across ages. A sample-barcoded 5' primer and a J-beta primer mix were used in a second PCR of roughly 7 to 12 cycles. TCRdb itself ran the 5' RACE reads through MiXCR, one entry per CDR3 protein. The sample includes hundreds of thousands of distinct CDR3 sequences, under 65% of them seen just once. The sequencing sample was made of blood. The receptors were gathered from a man aged 55-75 years in good health.

This chain joins TRBV2 and TRBJ1-2, with D maybe TRBD1 (6 bases). CDR3 length equals 15 residues. Trimming removed 0 bases at V and 4 bases at J, with 12 bases between. Germline loops: CDR1 SNHLY, CDR2 FYNNEI. CDR3 loop: CASSEARTEGYGYTF. In DNA form, the CDR3 reads TGTGCCAGCAGTGAAGCTAGGACAGAAGGCTATGGCTACACCTTC.

The chain recombines TRBV3-1 with TRBJ2-7, with D perhaps matching TRBD2 (5 bases). The CDR3 extends over 15 amino acids. Germline loops: CDR1 LGHDT, CDR2 YNNKEL (reference sequence). V dropped 1 base and J dropped 7 bases, with 17 bases sitting between them. The CDR3 bases are TGTGCCAGCAGCCAAGGACTACCCTCCTACAATGAGCAGTACTTC. Translated: CASSQGLPSYNEQYF.

The CDR3 loop is CASMGPGGETQYF. The CDR3, as DNA: TGTGCCAGCATGGGCCCAGGCGGAGAGACCCAGTACTTC. The V and J genes are TRBV6-1 and TRBJ2-5; D is undetermined. V dropped 7 bases and J dropped 4 bases, with 13 bases sitting between them. Looked up from germline, CDR1 is MNHNS and CDR2 is SASEGT. The CDR3 is 13 residues long.

This chain links TRBV7-8 with TRBJ2-1; TRBD2 matches at 13 bases. The CDR3 totals 17 residues. The V segment lost 7 bases and the J segment 0 bases; nucleotides outside the gene matches: 6. The germline V gene has CDR1 SGHVS and CDR2 FQNEAQ. The CDR3: CASNGLAGAVSYNEQFF. The CDR3 DNA reads as TGTGCCAGCAACGGACTAGCGGGGGCAGTCTCCTACAATGAGCAGTTCTTC. Complete variable domain (other parts from reference TRBV7-8 and TRBJ2-1): GAGVSQSPRYKVAKRGQDVALRCDPISGHVSLFWYQQALGQGPEFLTYFQNEAQLDKSGLPSDRFFAERPEGSVSTLKIQRTQQEDSAVYLCASNGLAGAVSYNEQFFGPGTRLTVL.

This clonotype was counted ten times or more. The CDR3 DNA is TGTGCCAGCAGCGTAGGATACACCACCTTAGACATCTATGGCTACACCTTC. This sequence encodes CASSVGYTTLDIYGYTF. The chain uses TRBV9 and TRBJ1-2; D is unresolved. The CDR3 extends over 17 amino acids. V shed 0 bases and J shed 4 bases, with 19 bases lying between them. CDR1 and CDR2 from the germline V gene are SGDLS and YYNGEE.

The CDR3 nucleotides are TGCGCCAGCAGCACTAGCGGGGGGTCCGATACGCAGTATTTT. This codes for CASSTSGGSDTQYF. V gene TRBV5-1 combines with J gene TRBJ2-3, with TRBD2 matching over 12 bases. This CDR3 contains 14 residues. Germline V gene lookup returns CDR1 SGHRS and CDR2 YFSETQ. The J segment lost 6 bases and the V segment lost 4 bases, leaving 3 bases of the junction unmatched.

This clonotype turned up a few times. The chain uses TRBV20-1 and TRBJ2-3; 10 positions agree with TRBD1. Germline CDR1 and CDR2: DFQATT and SNEGSKA (reference sequence). This CDR3 has 13 amino acids. Here the CDR3 DNA reads TGCAGCCAGACAGGGGGCAACACAGATACGCAGTATTTT. Protein: CSQTGGNTDTQYF.

The chain joins TRBV10-2 to TRBJ2-5, with a tentative D call TRBD2 (6 bases). CDR3 size: 15 residues. Looked up from germline, CDR1 is WSHSY and CDR2 is SAAADI. Trimming stripped 2 bases from V and 2 bases from J, with 12 bases between. CDR3 amino acids: CASSEIPGVQETQYF. The CDR3 DNA follows: TGCGCCAGCAGTGAGATTCCGGGAGTACAAGAGACCCAGTACTTC.

This clonotype was seen only a few times. This CDR3 is CASSQETSGDTGELFF. The CDR3 DNA is TGTGCCAGCAGCCAAGAGACTAGCGGGGACACCGGGGAGCTGTTTTTT. The chain links TRBV4-2 to TRBJ2-2, with 11 bases that match TRBD2. The CDR3 has 16 amino acids. Germline V lookup: CDR1 LGHNA, CDR2 YNFKEQ. V lost 0 bases to trimming and J lost 3 bases; unmatched junction nucleotides: 0.

This chain links TRBV4-1 with TRBJ2-3; 7 bases line up with TRBD2. Looked up from germline, CDR1 is MGHRA and CDR2 is YSYEKL. The CDR3 extends over 16 amino acids. With V trimmed by 5 bases and J by 0 bases, 8 bases remained unmatched. The CDR3 DNA follows: TGCGCCAGCAGCTCACGGGGGGTCCCTAGCACAGATACGCAGTATTTT. It encodes CASSSRGVPSTDTQYF.

Details on this clonotype: The junction departs from the called germline gene at one end, perhaps through a read error. The V gene is TRBV7-2, the J gene TRBJ2-1; the D call may be TRBD1 or TRBD2 (5 bases each). CDR1 and CDR2 from the germline V gene are SGHTA and FQGNSA. The CDR3 length is 15 residues. CDR3 DNA sequence: TGTGCCAGCAGCAGAGGGGCTCCCCGCCTCAATGGGCAGTTCTTC. Translation gives CASSRGAPRLNGQFF.

This clonotype turned up a few times. This chain links TRBV20-1 with TRBJ2-5, with D perhaps matching TRBD2 (5 bases). The CDR3 runs 13 residues. The germline V gene encodes CDR1 DFQATT and CDR2 SNEGSKA (reference sequence). The germline V and J ends were trimmed by 0 bases and 7 bases, with 12 bases remaining between them. The CDR3 bases are TGCAGTGCTAGAGATCCCCAACTAGTGACCCAGTACTTC. It encodes CSARDPQLVTQYF.

The rearrangement uses TRBV7-9 and TRBJ1-4; D might be TRBD1 (6 bases). The CDR3 has 17 amino acids. V gave up 2 bases and J gave up 5 bases, with 18 bases separating them. CDR1 is SEHNR, CDR2 FQNEAQ, per germline (reference sequence). CDR3 amino acids: CASSLRTAPWGNEKLFF. The CDR3 DNA reads TGTGCCAGCAGCTTACGGACAGCCCCCTGGGGGAATGAAAAACTGTTTTTT.

The J gene is TRBJ1-2, the V gene TRBV7-2; D might be TRBD1 (5 bases). The CDR3 loop spans 16 amino acids. The V gene's germline CDR1 is SGHTA and CDR2 FQGNSA. Trimming pared 1 base from V and 4 bases from J, leaving 16 bases between. The CDR3 bases are TGTGCCAGCAGCTTAGATGGGTTTGTGGGGGGCTATGGCTACACCTTC. Translation: CASSLDGFVGGYGYTF.

This clonotype was seen a few times. The chain joins TRBV28 to TRBJ2-5, with TRBD2 matching over 8 bases. The CDR3 length is 17 residues. CDR1 MDHEN and CDR2 SYDVKM come from the germline V gene. Unmatched junction bases numbered 11, after V lost 5 bases and J lost 0 bases. CDR3 amino acids: CASSLPGERGYQETQYF. CDR3 bases: TGTGCCAGCAGTCTCCCCGGGGAGCGGGGGTACCAAGAGACCCAGTACTTC.

This chain uses TRBV12-3 or TRBV12-4 with TRBJ2-5; D perhaps matches TRBD1 (6 bases). The CDR3 totals 17 residues. The V end was cut by 3 bases, the J end by 11 bases, with 28 bases between. The CDR3 coding sequence is TGTGCCAGCAGTTTCTGCCGGGACATAAGACCGTTTTACGGGCAGTACTTC. Its translation is CASSFCRDIRPFYGQYF.

The genes are TRBV3-1 and TRBJ2-3; TRBD2 agrees at 7 bases. CDR1 is LGHDT and CDR2 is YNNKEL in the germline V gene (reference sequence). The CDR3 sequence is 15 residues long. V shed 0 bases, J shed 10 bases, and the junction held 10 bases outside the gene matches. The CDR3 loop is CASSQDRNAGVPQYF. The CDR3, as DNA: TGTGCCAGCAGCCAAGATCGAAACGCGGGGGTGCCGCAGTATTTT.

CDR3 in DNA: TGTGCCAGCAGCCCAGGGGGACAGGGGTTCGGTGAGCAGTTCTTC. It specifies CASSPGGQGFGEQFF. V and J are TRBV7-9 and TRBJ2-1; 10 bases match TRBD1. CDR3 length equals 15 residues. In germline, CDR1 is SEHNR, CDR2 FQNEAQ (reference sequence). V shed 5 bases, J shed 9 bases, and the junction held 10 bases outside the gene matches.

The rearrangement joins TRBV5-1 to TRBJ2-1, with TRBD1 matching over 12 bases. Germline V lookup: CDR1 SGHRS, CDR2 YFSETQ. This CDR3 is 16 amino acids long. J gave up 8 bases and V 0 bases, and 6 bases lay outside the gene matches. CDR3: CASSLEGTGGRDEQFF. The CDR3 DNA is TGCGCCAGCAGCTTGGAGGGGACAGGGGGCAGGGATGAGCAGTTCTTC.

The gene calls are TRBV6-1 and TRBJ2-5; a weak D match, TRBD2 (6 bases). From germline, CDR1 is MNHNS and CDR2 SASEGT. Deletions cut 5 bases from V and 5 bases from J, with 24 bases between. The CDR3 sequence is 17 residues long. The CDR3 reads CASSLGLNRLLIETQYF. CDR3 nucleotides: TGTGCCAGCAGTCTCGGACTAAACCGCCTTTTAATCGAGACCCAGTACTTC.

This clonotype was detected only a few times. The rearrangement links TRBV5-1 to TRBJ2-3, with 8 bases fitting TRBD2. After removal of 1 base from V and 4 bases from J, the junction contained 2 bases not matched to a gene. This CDR3 contains 14 residues. Per the germline V gene, CDR1 is SGHRS and CDR2 is YFSETQ. The CDR3 sequence: CASSLIGGADTQYF. The CDR3 region has the DNA TGCGCCAGCAGCTTGATCGGGGGGGCAGATACGCAGTATTTT.

This chain uses TRBV11-2 with TRBJ2-4, with a possible D match to TRBD1 (7 bases). With the DNA end fitting TRBJ2-5 better, the J assignment may be wrong. The CDR3 is 17 amino acids. Germline V gene sequence: CDR1 SGHAT, CDR2 FQNNGV. The CDR3 sequence is CASSSREAGGLRETQYF. The CDR3 coding sequence is TGTGCCAGCAGCTCGAGGGAGGCAGGGGGTTTGAGAGAGACCCAGTACTTC.

This clonotype has only a few counts. The chain combines TRBV15 with TRBJ2-5; TRBD1 matches 9 bases. There are 14 residues in the CDR3. With 4 bases clipped from V and 4 bases from J, the junction kept 4 bases outside the gene matches. The germline V gene has CDR1 LNHNV and CDR2 YYDKDF (reference sequence). Written as DNA, the CDR3 is TGTGCCACCAGCAACGGACAGGGGACAGAGACCCAGTACTTC. Its translation: CATSNGQGTETQYF.

This clonotype was seen only a few times. Written as DNA, the CDR3 is TGTGCCAGCAGTTTCGGTAGTGGACAGCTATACGAGCAGTACTTC. Protein sequence: CASSFGSGQLYEQYF. This sequence joins TRBV5-5 and TRBJ2-7; possible D gene TRBD1, 6 bases. Germline V gene sequence: CDR1 SGHKS, CDR2 YYEKEE (reference sequence). The V gene lost 5 bases and the J gene lost 4 bases, with 19 bases spanning the gap. The CDR3 covers 15 residues.

The rearrangement links TRBV4-2 to TRBJ2-1, with 9 bases lining up with TRBD1. TRBJ2-7 matches the DNA end more closely, so the J call is doubtful. Germline V gives CDR1 LGHNA, CDR2 YNFKEQ. This CDR3 contains 15 residues. CDR3 sequence: CASSQDGTGYNEQYF. The CDR3 region has the DNA TGTGCCAGCAGCCAAGACGGGACAGGGTACAATGAGCAGTACTTC.

The chain employs TRBV5-1 and TRBJ2-7; 7 bases fit TRBD1. CDR1 is SGHRS, CDR2 YFSETQ, per germline. The CDR3 has 14 residues. V gave up 4 bases and J gave up 2 bases; unmatched junction bases: 6. The CDR3 nucleotides read TGCGCCAGCAGCCCGGGGACAGAAACCTACGAGCAGTACTTC. This codes for CASSPGTETYEQYF.

The chain employs TRBV5-1 and TRBJ2-2, with D possibly TRBD2 on 6 matching bases. There are 13 residues in the CDR3. V lost 0 bases, J lost 7 bases, and 7 bases lay in between. Germline assignment: CDR1 SGHRS and CDR2 YFSETQ. In nucleotides, the CDR3 is TGCGCCAGCAGCTTGGGAGCGGGCGGGGAGCTGTTTTTT. Its protein product is CASSLGAGGELFF.